The 28 T cell receptor beta chains below all came from one sample that was sequenced in a study of OX40 agonist ivuxolimab in advanced cancers. The method was the immunoSEQ multiplex PCR assay. TCRdb re-hosts the immuneACCESS table, in-frame sequences only. Its copies lack some clones; in the studies checked, an unresolved V gene accounts for under half of them, and the cause for the rest is not known. The sample contains 90,000 or so clones, roughly 90% of them found a single time. The ten biggest clones cover 3.4% of the sample. This material consisted of CD4+ or CD8+ T cells sorted from blood, taken in a trial of the OX40 agonist ivuxolimab. The source of these receptors is an adult with an advanced solid tumor such as melanoma, head and neck, liver or kidney cancer.

The chain combines TRBV2 with TRBJ1-5; D may be TRBD1 (6 bases). The germline V gene has CDR1 SNHLY and CDR2 FYNNEI. Trimming stripped 10 bases from V and 3 bases from J, with 22 bases between. CDR3 length equals 16 residues. The CDR3 spells CATSSGTITDNQPQHF. In nucleotides, the CDR3 is TGTGCCACCTCATCCGGGACAATAACCGACAATCAGCCCCAGCATTTT.

The rearrangement uses TRBV28 and TRBJ2-3; perhaps TRBD2 as D (6 bases). The germline V gene has CDR1 MDHEN and CDR2 SYDVKM. The CDR3 consists of 15 residues. The ends were cut back, 2 bases at V and 4 bases at J, with 13 bases in the middle. This CDR3 reads CASSLRGGGADTQYF. CDR3 DNA: TGTGCCAGCAGTTTACGGGGTGGCGGGGCAGATACGCAGTATTTT. Together with reference TRBV28 and TRBJ2-3, the CDR3 gives the full variable domain: DVKVTQSSRYLVKRTGEKVFLECVQDMDHENMFWYRQDPGLGLRLIYFSYDVKMKEKGDIPEGYSVSREKKERFSLILESASTNQTSMYLCASSLRGGGADTQYFGPGTRLTVL.

This rearrangement joins TRBV27 to TRBJ2-7; 11 bases are a match to TRBD2. CDR1 MNHEY and CDR2 SMNVEV come from the germline V gene (reference sequence). The CDR3 contains 14 residues. Germline trimming cut 5 bases from V and 3 bases from J; bases unmatched to any gene: 3. The CDR3 region is CASSPGTSGYEQYF. The CDR3 region has the DNA TGTGCCAGCAGTCCCGGGACTAGCGGCTACGAGCAGTACTTC.

The chain has TRBV19 and TRBJ1-2; D uncertain. Germline assignment: CDR1 LNHDA and CDR2 SQIVND (reference sequence). V lost 3 bases, J lost 8 bases, and 13 bases lay in between. The CDR3 extends over 13 amino acids. The CDR3 sequence is CASSMIPGRGYTF. For the CDR3, the DNA is TGTGCCAGTAGTATGATCCCCGGCAGGGGCTACACCTTC.

The rearrangement uses TRBV27 and TRBJ2-1; TRBD2 agrees at 7 bases. This CDR3 region has 15 residues. Germline assignment: CDR1 MNHEY and CDR2 SMNVEV (reference sequence). The V gene end was trimmed by 6 bases and the J gene end by 2 bases; junction bases not matched to a gene: 7. CDR3 in DNA: TGTGCCAGCAGCAGTTGGGAGGGTGCCTACAATGAGCAGTTCTTC. This codes for CASSSWEGAYNEQFF.

The J gene is TRBJ2-3, the V gene TRBV4-1; 8 positions agree with TRBD2. The CDR3 length is 16 residues. CDR1 MGHRA and CDR2 YSYEKL come from the germline V gene. The junction had 5 bases not matched to a gene; V was cut back by 1 base and J by 2 bases. The CDR3 is CASSQVTSGHTDTQYF. Written as DNA, the CDR3 is TGCGCCAGCAGCCAAGTTACTAGCGGACACACAGATACGCAGTATTTT.

The chain links TRBV5-4 to TRBJ2-5; TRBD1 matches 10 bases. CDR1 and CDR2 (germline): SGHNT, YYREEE (reference sequence). The CDR3 loop spans 15 amino acids. V lost 4 bases and J lost 0; bases outside the gene matches: 3. CDR3 in amino acids: CASSPGTGDQETQYF. The CDR3 region has the DNA TGTGCCAGCAGCCCCGGGACAGGGGACCAAGAGACCCAGTACTTC.

This chain joins TRBV27 and TRBJ1-2, with a possible D match to TRBD1 (6 bases). CDR1 and CDR2 (germline): MNHEY, SMNVEV (reference sequence). V lost 2 bases and J 8 bases, leaving 12 bases between the germline ends. This CDR3 comprises 13 residues. CDR3 coding DNA: TGTGCCAGCAGTTTAGGGGGGGCGGGGGGCTACACCTTC. Its protein is CASSLGGAGGYTF.

This rearrangement joins TRBV25-1 to TRBJ1-2, with D tentatively TRBD1 (6 bases). Trimming took off 1 base at V and 11 bases at J, with 11 bases between the two ends. This CDR3 is built from 12 residues. Germline CDR1 is MGHDK and CDR2 is SYGVNS. The CDR3 DNA follows: TGTGCCAGCAGTGAATTAAGCAGGGGTTACACCTTC. As protein: CASSELSRGYTF.

The CDR3 reads CASSSPPYEQYF. The CDR3, as DNA: TGTGCCAGCAGTTCCCCCCCCTACGAGCAGTACTTC. This chain links TRBV28 with TRBJ2-7; D call uncertain. The CDR3 runs 12 residues. CDR1 and CDR2 (germline): MDHEN, SYDVKM. The V end lost 4 bases, the J end lost 2 bases, and 6 bases lay between the germline ends.

The chain recombines TRBV9 with TRBJ2-3; D possibly corresponds to TRBD2 (6 bases). Germline V gene lookup returns CDR1 SGDLS and CDR2 YYNGEE. The CDR3 is 15 residues long. The ends were cut back, 2 bases at V and 3 bases at J, with 13 bases in the middle. In DNA form, the CDR3 reads TGTGCCAGCAGCGTGGAGGGGCCGGCGACAGATACGCAGTATTTT. It codes for CASSVEGPATDTQYF.

CDR3 amino acids: CASSQEGLAGETPNTGELFF. CDR3 nucleotides: TGTGCCAGCAGCCAAGAGGGACTAGCGGGCGAAACGCCAAACACCGGGGAGCTGTTTTTT. The chain couples TRBV4-2 to TRBJ2-2; TRBD2 matches at 12 bases. V shed 0 bases and J 2 bases; nucleotides not matched to a gene: 10. Germline V gene data show CDR1 as LGHNA and CDR2 as YNFKEQ. There are 20 residues in the CDR3.

The V and J genes are TRBV6-1 and TRBJ2-1; 9 nucleotides line up with TRBD2. Germline CDR1 and CDR2: MNHNS and SASEGT. The CDR3 loop spans 14 amino acids. With V trimmed by 5 bases and J by 5 bases, 4 bases remained unmatched. The CDR3 DNA reads TGTGCCAGCAGTACTAGCGGGTTGGACAATGAGCAGTTCTTC. It translates to CASSTSGLDNEQFF.

This clone was detected only a few times. This chain joins TRBV4-3 and TRBJ1-6; D is perhaps TRBD1 (6 bases). The CDR3 extends over 14 amino acids. CDR1 and CDR2 (germline): LGHNA, YSLEER. With 2 bases removed from V and 7 bases from J, the gap between germline ends came to 9 bases. CDR3 nucleotides: TGCGCCAGCAGCCAACGAACAGGGAATTCACCCCTCCACTTT. Translated: CASSQRTGNSPLHF.

A remark on this clone: The junction departs from the called germline gene at one end, perhaps through a read error. This sample also contains other DNA sequences that code for the same CDR3. This rearrangement joins TRBV9 to TRBJ2-7, with TRBD2 as a possible D gene (5 bases). From germline, CDR1 is SGDLS and CDR2 YYNGEE. The CDR3 loop spans 14 amino acids. CDR3 coding DNA: TGTGCCAGCAGTGTAGAAGCGGAGGCTGTCGAGCAGTACTTC. It yields the protein CASSVEAEAVEQYF. Full variable domain (missing parts from reference TRBV9 and TRBJ2-7): DSGVTQTPKHLITATGQRVTLRCSPRSGDLSVYWYQQSLDQGLQFLIQYYNGEERAKGNILERFSAQQFPDLHSELNLSSLELGDSALYFCASSVEAEAVEQYFGPGTRLTVT.

V and J are TRBV29-1 and TRBJ1-1; TRBD1 is a possible D gene (6 bases). CDR3 size: 13 residues. Germline V gene sequence: CDR1 SQVTM, CDR2 ANQGSEA. With 6 bases removed from V and 1 base from J, the gap between germline ends came to 12 bases. The CDR3 region has the DNA TGCAGCGTCGCGCCGGGACAGAACACTGAAGCTTTCTTT. As protein: CSVAPGQNTEAFF. Drawing the rest from reference TRBV29-1 and TRBJ1-1, the complete variable domain is SAVISQKPSRDICQRGTSLTIQCQVDSQVTMMFWYRQQPGQSLTLIATANQGSEATYESGFVIDKFPISRPNLTFSTLTVSNMSPEDSSIYLCSVAPGQNTEAFFGQGTRLTVV.

The table lists this clone with a count of one. The rearrangement joins TRBV4-1 to TRBJ2-1; no reliable D call. The V gene lost 1 base and the J gene lost 8 bases, with 9 bases spanning the gap. The germline gives CDR1 MGHRA, CDR2 YSYEKL. CDR3 length: 13 amino acids. The DNA for the CDR3 is TGCGCCAGCAGCCAAGCCCCCGGAGATGAGCAGTTCTTC. Translation: CASSQAPGDEQFF.

The V gene is TRBV13, the J gene TRBJ1-6, with 9 bases lining up with TRBD1. This CDR3 is 15 amino acids long. The germline V gene has CDR1 PRHDT and CDR2 FYEKMQ (reference sequence). The ends lost 5 bases at V and 7 bases at J; junction bases unmatched: 6. CDR3 bases: TGTGCCAGCAGCCATACCGGGACAGGGAATTCACCCCTCCACTTT. It is translated as CASSHTGTGNSPLHF.

This chain links TRBV5-1 with TRBJ2-7, with 8 bases fitting TRBD1. The CDR3 spans 16 residues. V was clipped by 4 bases and J by 3 bases; unmatched bases: 12. Germline V gives CDR1 SGHRS, CDR2 YFSETQ. Written as DNA, the CDR3 is TGCGCCAGCAGCCCTCCGTTCGACAGGGGATTCTACGAGCAGTACTTC. Its translation: CASSPPFDRGFYEQYF.

This chain uses TRBV6-4 with TRBJ2-7; D call uncertain. Looked up from germline, CDR1 is MRHNA and CDR2 is SNTAGT. Trimming shortened V by 6 bases and J by 5 bases, and 14 bases separated the two germline ends. The CDR3 is 13 residues long. This CDR3 reads CASSKVGSHEQYF. The CDR3 DNA reads TGTGCCAGCAGCAAGGTAGGGTCCCACGAGCAGTACTTC.

This clone came up once. The gene calls are TRBV30 and TRBJ2-1; the D gene is possibly TRBD1 (6 bases). The CDR3 has 13 amino acids. Deletions cut 4 bases from V and 4 bases from J, with 11 bases between. The germline V gene has CDR1 GTSNPN and CDR2 SVGIG (reference sequence). CDR3 DNA: TGTGCCTGGACCCCGGACAGTTACAATGAGCAGTTCTTC. This sequence encodes CAWTPDSYNEQFF.

The chain is built from TRBV15 and TRBJ2-5; a possible D gene is TRBD1 (6 bases). Between the trimmed V and J ends, which lost 6 bases and 3 bases, there was a span of 11 bases. The CDR3 covers 13 residues. Germline V gene data show CDR1 as LNHNV and CDR2 as YYDKDF (reference sequence). CDR3 sequence: CATRSQGKETQYF. The CDR3 DNA reads TGTGCCACCAGGTCACAGGGCAAAGAGACCCAGTACTTC.

The V call is TRBV19, the J call TRBJ2-7; 10 bases line up with TRBD1. Per germline, CDR1 LNHDA and CDR2 SQIVND (reference sequence). Trimming cost V 5 bases and J 6 bases; bases outside gene matches: 13. This CDR3 comprises 16 residues. The CDR3 bases are TGTGCCAGTAGTGTCCCTCCCGGGACAGGGGCGGTCGAGCAGTACTTC. It yields the protein CASSVPPGTGAVEQYF. Filled out from reference TRBV19 and TRBJ2-7, the complete variable domain reads DGGITQSPKYLFRKEGQNVTLSCEQNLNHDAMYWYRQDPGQGLRLIYYSQIVNDFQKGDIAEGYSVSREKKESFPLTVTSAQKNPTAFYLCASSVPPGTGAVEQYFGPGTRLTVT.

The chain uses TRBV19 and TRBJ2-7, with D perhaps matching TRBD1 (5 bases). The CDR3 runs to 13 residues. CDR1 and CDR2 (germline): LNHDA, SQIVND (reference sequence). Trimming shortened V by 8 bases and J by 2 bases, and 13 bases separated the two germline ends. Here the CDR3 DNA reads TGTGCCAGTTCCAGGGCATCGACCTACGAGCAGTACTTC. It codes for CASSRASTYEQYF.

The V gene is TRBV29-1, the J gene TRBJ2-1; the match to TRBD2 covers 8 bases. With V trimmed by 0 bases and J by 0 bases, 7 bases remained unmatched. There are 17 residues in the CDR3. Germline CDR1 and CDR2: SQVTM and ANQGSEA. The CDR3 region is CSVEDGDGGGSYNEQFF. The CDR3 DNA reads as TGCAGCGTTGAAGACGGGGACGGGGGGGGCTCCTACAATGAGCAGTTCTTC.

Notes on this clone: At one boundary the junction diverges from the germline segment, which might be a read error. The chain combines TRBV10-3 with TRBJ1-1; D may be TRBD1 (5 bases). This CDR3 region has 17 residues. Germline V lookup: CDR1 ENHRY, CDR2 SYGVKD. CDR3 protein: CAISELPGIAMNTEAFF. The DNA for the CDR3 is TGTGCCATCAGCGAGTTGCCAGGGATCGCCATGAACACTGAAGCTTTCTTT.

The J gene is TRBJ1-5, the V gene TRBV19; no clear D. V was clipped by 3 bases and J by 4 bases, with 13 bases between them. This CDR3 contains 15 residues. Germline V gene sequence: CDR1 LNHDA, CDR2 SQIVND (reference sequence). For the CDR3, the DNA is TGTGCCAGTAGTATCGAGGGTTCGGTAAATCAGCCCCAGCATTTT. Encoded protein: CASSIEGSVNQPQHF. The full variable domain, completed using reference TRBV19 and TRBJ1-5, is DGGITQSPKYLFRKEGQNVTLSCEQNLNHDAMYWYRQDPGQGLRLIYYSQIVNDFQKGDIAEGYSVSREKKESFPLTVTSAQKNPTAFYLCASSIEGSVNQPQHFGDGTRLSIL.

In its sample, this clone was seen once. The chain employs TRBV4-1 and TRBJ2-7, with D possibly TRBD2 on 5 matching bases. Germline V CDR1 and CDR2: MGHRA, YSYEKL. Deletions cut 2 bases from V and 2 bases from J, with 10 bases between. The CDR3 is 14 amino acids. The CDR3 DNA reads TGCGCCAGCAGCCAAATACTCGGGACCTACGAGCAGTACTTC. Translation: CASSQILGTYEQYF.